Listed here are 30 T cell receptor beta chains from one sample, sequenced in a study of T cell responses to AZD1222 COVID-19 vaccine. The method was immunoSEQ multiplex PCR; TCRdb's version includes in-frame clones alone and lacks a portion of them. Of over 150,000 clones listed, about 91% are singletons. Sequenced material: peripheral blood, taken on day 0 of MenACWY control vaccination. Every receptor here comes from an adult in good health.

CDR3 bases: TGTGCCAGCAGCCCAGGACGGGGGGGAGGCTACACCTTC. This encodes CASSPGRGGGYTF. The rearrangement links TRBV7-2 to TRBJ1-2; D perhaps matches TRBD1 (5 bases). Germline assignment: CDR1 SGHTA and CDR2 FQGNSA. V shed 5 bases and J shed 8 bases, with 15 bases lying between them. This CDR3 region has 13 residues.

The chain couples TRBV11-1 to TRBJ2-1, with D unclear. The CDR3 extends over 12 amino acids. Germline values: CDR1 SGHAT, CDR2 FQDESV (reference sequence). V lost 2 bases and J 8 bases, leaving 7 bases between the germline ends. The CDR3 coding sequence is TGTGCCAGCAGCTTATTTGACGATGAGCAGTTCTTC. Amino acids: CASSLFDDEQFF.

This rearrangement joins TRBV4-1 to TRBJ1-5; the match to TRBD1 covers 7 bases. With 0 bases clipped from V and 3 bases from J, the junction kept 5 bases outside the gene matches. CDR1 and CDR2 from the germline V gene are MGHRA and YSYEKL. The CDR3 contains 16 residues. The CDR3 spells CASSQEGGSHNQPQHF. The CDR3 region has the DNA TGCGCCAGCAGCCAAGAAGGGGGCAGCCACAATCAGCCCCAGCATTTT.

The V and J genes are TRBV13 and TRBJ1-3, with D uncertain. The CDR3 is 15 amino acids. In germline, CDR1 is PRHDT, CDR2 FYEKMQ (reference sequence). With 1 base removed from V and 4 bases from J, the gap between germline ends came to 11 bases. The CDR3 loop is CASSLDSGPGNTIYF. The DNA for the CDR3 is TGTGCCAGCAGCTTAGACAGCGGCCCCGGAAACACCATATATTTT.

The sample holds a few counts of this clone. This chain links TRBV2 with TRBJ1-2; D may be TRBD1 (6 bases). Looked up from germline, CDR1 is SNHLY and CDR2 is FYNNEI. V was cut by 3 bases and J by 0 bases, with 11 bases left in between. This CDR3 comprises 15 residues. CDR3 bases: TGTGCCAGCAGTGAGAGGGGGTTCGCTAACTATGGCTACACCTTC. Translating it yields CASSERGFANYGYTF. Variable domain in full (rest from reference TRBV2 and TRBJ1-2): EPEVTQTPSHQVTQMGQEVILRCVPISNHLYFYWYRQILGQKVEFLVSFYNNEISEKSEIFDDQFSVERPDGSNFTLKIRSTKLEDSAMYFCASSERGFANYGYTFGSGTRLTVV.

This chain joins TRBV9 and TRBJ2-7; D unresolved. The CDR3 spans 13 residues. The germline gives CDR1 SGDLS, CDR2 YYNGEE. V gave up 4 bases and J gave up 2 bases, with 10 bases separating them. CDR3 DNA: TGTGCCAGCAGCCCCCGGCCCGCCTACGAGCAGTACTTC. It yields the protein CASSPRPAYEQYF.

The rearrangement uses TRBV19 and TRBJ1-5, with 9 bases lining up with TRBD1. Germline V gene data show CDR1 as LNHDA and CDR2 as SQIVND (reference sequence). With 8 bases clipped from V and 7 bases from J, the junction kept 6 bases outside the gene matches. This CDR3 spans 13 amino acids. CDR3 loop: CASAGTGSQPQHF. DNA of the CDR3: TGTGCCAGTGCCGGGACAGGGAGCCAGCCCCAGCATTTT.

V is TRBV6-6 and J is TRBJ1-5; possible D gene TRBD1, 5 bases. Trimming left V 7 bases short and J 6 bases short, with 16 bases between. Germline loops: CDR1 MNHNY, CDR2 SVGAGI (reference sequence). The CDR3 contains 14 residues. The CDR3 protein is CASTFGGRRQPQHF. The CDR3 DNA follows: TGTGCCAGCACCTTCGGGGGTCGCCGTCAGCCCCAGCATTTT.

The V and J genes are TRBV27 and TRBJ1-2; 11 nucleotides match TRBD1. The CDR3 has 13 amino acids. Germline CDR1 MNHEY, CDR2 SMNVEV (reference sequence). V was pared by 8 bases and J by 8 bases, with 7 bases of the junction left unmatched. The CDR3: CASGGQGVWGYTF. CDR3 nucleotide sequence: TGTGCCAGCGGGGGACAGGGGGTTTGGGGCTACACCTTC.

The rearrangement uses TRBV9 and TRBJ1-2, with 10 positions matching TRBD1. The CDR3 totals 13 residues. V shed 3 bases, J shed 7 bases, and the junction held 3 bases outside the gene matches. Germline CDR1 and CDR2: SGDLS and YYNGEE. The CDR3 nucleotides read TGTGCCAGCAGCGGACAGGGGGCTCGTGGCTACACCTTC. Translated: CASSGQGARGYTF.

The chain couples TRBV5-5 to TRBJ1-6; a weak D match, TRBD1 (5 bases). CDR1 and CDR2 from the germline V gene are SGHKS and YYEKEE (reference sequence). The V end was cut by 4 bases, the J end by 1 base, with 12 bases between. The CDR3 length is 16 residues. The CDR3, as DNA: TGTGCCAGCAGCCAAACCAGGGTATCCTATAATTCACCCCTCCACTTT. Residues: CASSQTRVSYNSPLHF.

The chain combines TRBV6-5 with TRBJ1-4; tentative D call: TRBD1 (5 bases). The V gene lost 10 bases and the J gene lost 10 bases, with 16 bases spanning the gap. The germline V gene encodes CDR1 MNHEY and CDR2 SVGAGI. The CDR3 has 12 residues. For the CDR3, the DNA is TGTGCCATCGGGACGCCCTCAGGAAAACTGTTTTTT. This gives the protein CAIGTPSGKLFF.

J is TRBJ2-3 and V is TRBV7-9, with 9 bases lining up with TRBD2. The CDR3 spans 17 residues. The ends lost 5 bases at V and 0 bases at J; junction bases unmatched: 9. Germline V CDR1 and CDR2: SEHNR, FQNEAQ (reference sequence). CDR3 nucleotide sequence: TGTGCCAGCAGCAGACTTAGCGGGGGTTTGAGCACAGATACGCAGTATTTT. Its translation is CASSRLSGGLSTDTQYF.

The V and J genes are TRBV28 and TRBJ1-2, with unresolved D. The V and J ends lost 2 bases and 2 bases respectively, with 6 bases between them. This CDR3 is 13 amino acids long. The germline V gene has CDR1 MDHEN and CDR2 SYDVKM. The CDR3 nucleotides are TGTGCCAGCAGTTTAGAGGTGAACTATGGCTACACCTTC. Translation gives CASSLEVNYGYTF.

The chain carries TRBV4-1 and TRBJ2-1, with 15 positions matching TRBD2. V gave up 1 base and J gave up 4 bases; unmatched junction bases: 5. Germline V gene data show CDR1 as MGHRA and CDR2 as YSYEKL. This CDR3 spans 18 amino acids. This CDR3 reads CASSQGGLAGGFYNEQFF. CDR3 bases: TGCGCCAGCAGCCAAGGGGGACTAGCGGGAGGATTTTACAATGAGCAGTTCTTC.

V gene TRBV2 combines with J gene TRBJ2-1, with TRBD1 matching over 12 bases. Per the germline V gene, CDR1 is SNHLY and CDR2 is FYNNEI. With 5 bases clipped from V and 8 bases from J, the junction kept 10 bases outside the gene matches. This CDR3 comprises 16 residues. This chain's CDR3 is CASSRDRGLGVDEQFF. DNA for the CDR3: TGTGCCAGCAGTCGGGACAGGGGGCTCGGGGTCGATGAGCAGTTCTTC.

The chain joins TRBV27 to TRBJ1-4; the D gene is possibly TRBD1 (6 bases). Trimming removed 6 bases at V and 8 bases at J, with 25 bases between. Per the germline V gene, CDR1 is MNHEY and CDR2 is SMNVEV (reference sequence). CDR3 size: 17 residues. CDR3: CASSLGGVGAPKEKLFF. DNA for the CDR3: TGTGCCAGCAGCCTAGGGGGGGTGGGGGCCCCGAAGGAAAAACTGTTTTTT.

The J gene is TRBJ1-1, the V gene TRBV28, with D unclear. V lost 6 bases, J lost 1 base, and 9 bases lay in between. The germline V gene encodes CDR1 MDHEN and CDR2 SYDVKM. The CDR3 sequence is 13 residues long. The CDR3 here is CASSGPANTEAFF. CDR3 coding DNA: TGTGCCAGCAGCGGACCCGCGAACACTGAAGCTTTCTTT.

The chain joins TRBV5-4 to TRBJ2-7; TRBD2 matches at 9 bases. This CDR3 is built from 15 residues. Germline V gene lookup returns CDR1 SGHNT and CDR2 YYREEE (reference sequence). The V gene end was trimmed by 0 bases and the J gene end by 7 bases; junction bases not matched to a gene: 8. The CDR3 region is CASSLGLAEPREQYF. The CDR3 coding sequence is TGTGCCAGCAGCTTGGGACTAGCGGAACCTCGAGAGCAGTACTTC.

The chain uses TRBV5-5 and TRBJ2-1; 9 nucleotides align to TRBD1. Unmatched junction bases numbered 1, after V lost 7 bases and J lost 2 bases. Germline V gene lookup returns CDR1 SGHKS and CDR2 YYEKEE (reference sequence). This CDR3 has 13 residues. CDR3 in DNA: TGTGCCAGCGGGACAGGGCCCTACAATGAGCAGTTCTTC. It translates to CASGTGPYNEQFF. Full variable domain (missing parts from reference TRBV5-5 and TRBJ2-1): DAGVTQSPTHLIKTRGQQVTLRCSPISGHKSVSWYQQVLGQGPQFIFQYYEKEERGRGNFPDRFSARQFPNYSSELNVNALLLGDSALYLCASGTGPYNEQFFGPGTRLTVL.

The chain uses TRBV18 and TRBJ2-6; no clear D gene. Between the trimmed V and J ends, which lost 3 bases and 1 base, there was a span of 10 bases. The CDR3 extends over 16 amino acids. The germline V gene has CDR1 KGHSH and CDR2 LQKENI. The CDR3 DNA follows: TGTGCCAGCTCACCCTCCTCCGAGTCTGGGGCCAACGTCCTGACTTTC. It codes for CASSPSSESGANVLTF.

V gene TRBV7-3 combines with J gene TRBJ1-2; TRBD1 agrees at 9 bases. Germline loops: CDR1 SGHTA, CDR2 FQGTGA. J was trimmed by 6 bases and V by 2 bases; bases with no gene match: 7. This CDR3 is 15 amino acids long. CDR3 protein: CASSLAGTGPDGYTF. The CDR3 DNA sequence: TGTGCCAGCAGCTTAGCTGGGACAGGGCCGGATGGCTACACCTTC. The variable domain in full, completed from reference TRBV7-3 and TRBJ1-2, reads GAGVSQTPSNKVTEKGKYVELRCDPISGHTALYWYRQSLGQGPEFLIYFQGTGAADDSGLPNDRFFAVRPEGSVSTLKIQRTERGDSAVYLCASSLAGTGPDGYTFGSGTRLTVV.

The gene calls are TRBV5-6 and TRBJ2-7, with 9 bases fitting TRBD2. This CDR3 is 15 amino acids long. Germline CDR1 and CDR2: SGHDT and YYEEEE. J gave up 5 bases and V 4 bases, and 10 bases lay outside the gene matches. The CDR3 protein is CASSDPFSGRDEQYF. The CDR3 DNA sequence: TGTGCCAGCAGCGACCCGTTTAGCGGGAGAGACGAGCAGTACTTC.

The rearrangement links TRBV5-1 to TRBJ2-2; D ambiguous. CDR1 SGHRS and CDR2 YFSETQ come from the germline V gene. CDR3 size: 17 residues. Trimming stripped 1 base from V and 0 bases from J, with 13 bases between. This chain's CDR3 is CASSLLATKSNTGELFF. The CDR3 DNA sequence: TGCGCCAGCAGCTTGTTAGCAACAAAGTCGAACACCGGGGAGCTGTTTTTT.

This clone was found once. The V and J genes are TRBV14 and TRBJ2-1, with D perhaps matching TRBD2 (5 bases). CDR3 length equals 14 residues. The germline V gene encodes CDR1 SGHDN and CDR2 FVKESK. The V end lost 0 bases, the J end lost 3 bases, and 6 bases lay between the germline ends. The CDR3 bases are TGTGCCAGCAGCCAAGAAGCGGACTACAATGAGCAGTTCTTC. As protein: CASSQEADYNEQFF.

V gene TRBV19 combines with J gene TRBJ1-4; TRBD1 aligns across 9 bases. This CDR3 region has 13 residues. Germline V lookup: CDR1 LNHDA, CDR2 SQIVND (reference sequence). The trim removed 10 bases at V and 8 bases at J, leaving 8 bases unmatched. The CDR3: CAIHRGPAEKLFF. The DNA for the CDR3 is TGTGCCATCCACAGGGGGCCGGCAGAAAAACTGTTTTTT.

This rearrangement joins TRBV6-5 to TRBJ2-1; 11 bases line up with TRBD2. The germline V gene has CDR1 MNHEY and CDR2 SVGAGI. V was pared by 7 bases and J by 6 bases, with 8 bases of the junction left unmatched. The CDR3 length is 15 residues. CDR3 sequence reads: CASTQRLAGSNEQFF. For the CDR3, the DNA is TGTGCCAGCACCCAACGACTAGCGGGGTCCAATGAGCAGTTCTTC.

The chain recombines TRBV11-2 with TRBJ2-7, with D hard to call. This CDR3 spans 13 amino acids. The V end was cut by 0 bases, the J end by 5 bases, with 8 bases between. Germline V CDR1 and CDR2: SGHAT, FQNNGV. Here the CDR3 DNA reads TGTGCCAGCAGCTTAGATAGGAAGAACGAGCAGTACTTC. Its protein is CASSLDRKNEQYF. Using reference TRBV11-2 and TRBJ2-7 for the parts outside the CDR3, the full variable domain is EAGVAQSPRYKIIEKRQSVAFWCNPISGHATLYWYQQILGQGPKLLIQFQNNGVVDDSQLPKDRFSAERLKGVDSTLKIQPAKLEDSAVYLCASSLDRKNEQYFGPGTRLTVT.

The chain joins TRBV30 to TRBJ2-7, with D unclear. Germline values: CDR1 GTSNPN, CDR2 SVGIG (reference sequence). The CDR3 covers 13 residues. Trimming took off 4 bases at V and 6 bases at J, with 16 bases between the two ends. The CDR3 region has the DNA TGTGCCTGGAAGAACAGAGACTTTCGCGAGCAGTACTTC. Amino acids: CAWKNRDFREQYF. Full variable domain (outside the CDR3, taken from reference TRBV30 and TRBJ2-7): SQTIHQWPATLVQPVGSPLSLECTVEGTSNPNLYWYRQAAGRGLQLLFYSVGIGQISSEVPQNLSASRPQDRQFILSSKKLLLSDSGFYLCAWKNRDFREQYFGPGTRLTVT.

This chain links TRBV3-1 (or the pseudogene TRBV3-2) with TRBJ1-4, with 9 positions matching TRBD1. CDR3 length: 13 amino acids. The germline CDR1 and CDR2 sequences are LGHDT and YNNKEL (reference sequence). V lost 6 bases, J lost 6 bases, and 2 bases stayed unmatched. Here the CDR3 DNA reads TGTGCCAGCAGTGGACAGGGGCATGAAAAACTGTTTTTT. This gives the protein CASSGQGHEKLFF.